The 13 T cell receptor beta chains listed next were all sequenced from one sample in a study of T cells after yellow fever vaccination. TCRdb itself ran the 5' RACE reads through MiXCR, one entry per CDR3 protein. The data contain approximately 300,000 distinct CDR3 sequences, around a tenth of them singletons. Sequences were derived from CD4+ T cells sorted from PBMCs, sampled 45 days after the yellow fever booster vaccination. The receptors come from a man aged 18-30 years who received the YFV17D yellow fever vaccine.

The chain has TRBV2 and TRBJ2-7; tentatively, D is TRBD2 (5 bases). From germline, CDR1 is SNHLY and CDR2 FYNNEI. V was clipped by 7 bases and J by 7 bases, with 17 bases between them. This CDR3 is built from 13 residues. In DNA form, the CDR3 reads TGTGCCAGCACCAACGGACTCCTCGGGGAGCAGTACTTC. It translates to CASTNGLLGEQYF.

This clonotype was seen more than once but under ten times. The gene calls are TRBV20-1 and TRBJ2-3, with D possibly called TRBD1 or TRBD2 (5 bases each). The CDR3 extends over 15 amino acids. Trimming took 1 base from V and 1 from J, leaving 12 bases between them. The V gene's germline CDR1 is DFQATT and CDR2 SNEGSKA (reference sequence). CDR3 coding DNA: TGCAGTGCTAGAGCCCAGGGTAGCGGCACAGATACGCAGTATTTT. Amino acid sequence: CSARAQGSGTDTQYF.

This clonotype appeared a few times. The gene calls are TRBV12-3 or TRBV12-4 and TRBJ2-7; a possible D gene is TRBD1 (5 bases). CDR3 length: 14 amino acids. The V end was cut by 3 bases, the J end by 6 bases, with 15 bases between. The CDR3 DNA reads as TGTGCCAGCAGTTTGGGGCAGGGAAAGGTCGAGCAGTACTTC. Residues: CASSLGQGKVEQYF.

This clonotype was seen a handful of times. V and J are TRBV7-2 and TRBJ1-6; 7 bases are a match to TRBD1. Losses at the gene ends were 7 bases for V and 9 bases for J; bases not matched to a gene: 15. Germline CDR1 and CDR2: SGHTA and FQGNSA. CDR3 length: 16 amino acids. The CDR3 reads CASKTSWGQLGSPLHF. The CDR3 DNA reads as TGTGCCAGCAAGACGAGCTGGGGACAGCTGGGTTCACCCCTCCACTTT.

This clonotype appeared a few times. V and J are TRBV15 and TRBJ2-4; TRBD1 matches at 7 bases. V was clipped by 8 bases and J by 1 base; unmatched bases: 5. The germline CDR1 and CDR2 sequences are LNHNV and YYDKDF (reference sequence). The CDR3 has 14 amino acids. CDR3 in amino acids: CATRQGEAKNIQYF. Here the CDR3 DNA reads TGTGCCACCCGACAGGGTGAGGCCAAAAACATTCAGTACTTC.

The chain has TRBV20-1 and TRBJ2-7; D remains ambiguous. V shed 3 bases and J shed 4 bases, with 10 bases lying between them. CDR1 and CDR2 (germline): DFQATT, SNEGSKA (reference sequence). This CDR3 spans 12 amino acids. In DNA, the CDR3 is TGCAGTGCTAGGCCCTCTTCATACGAGCAGTACGTC. This gives the protein CSARPSSYEQYV.

This chain links TRBV6-5 with TRBJ1-5; D may be TRBD1 (5 bases). Between the trimmed V and J ends, which lost 4 bases and 6 bases, there was a span of 13 bases. CDR1 and CDR2 from the germline V gene are MNHEY and SVGAGI. CDR3 length: 14 amino acids. The CDR3 sequence: CASSFDPGTQPQHF. The DNA of the CDR3 is TGTGCCAGCAGTTTTGATCCAGGGACTCAGCCCCAGCATTTT.

The chain is built from TRBV28 and TRBJ1-5; D not certain. V was trimmed by 2 bases and J by 0 bases, leaving 8 bases between them. Germline V gives CDR1 MDHEN, CDR2 SYDVKM. This CDR3 has 15 residues. CDR3 region: CASSLGQVSNQPQHF. The CDR3 DNA reads as TGTGCCAGCAGTTTAGGGCAAGTTAGCAATCAGCCCCAGCATTTT. Complete variable domain (other parts from reference TRBV28 and TRBJ1-5): DVKVTQSSRYLVKRTGEKVFLECVQDMDHENMFWYRQDPGLGLRLIYFSYDVKMKEKGDIPEGYSVSREKKERFSLILESASTNQTSMYLCASSLGQVSNQPQHFGDGTRLSIL.

The chain joins TRBV5-1 to TRBJ2-3; 7 bases map to TRBD1. Germline lookup yields CDR1 SGHRS and CDR2 YFSETQ. With V trimmed by 4 bases and J by 4 bases, 6 bases remained unmatched. The CDR3 is 14 amino acids. CDR3 DNA: TGCGCCAGCAGCCCTACAGGGGCGCCAGATACGCAGTATTTT. Amino acids: CASSPTGAPDTQYF.

This clonotype was detected only a few times. This rearrangement joins TRBV12-3 or TRBV12-4 to TRBJ1-2; D perhaps matches TRBD1 (5 bases). V gave up 3 bases and J gave up 2 bases, with 10 bases separating them. This CDR3 comprises 14 residues. The CDR3 protein is CASSLSDTNYGYTF. The CDR3 nucleotides read TGTGCCAGCAGTTTGTCGGACACCAACTATGGCTACACCTTC.

This clonotype was recorded at least ten times. The J gene is TRBJ1-2, the V gene TRBV9; D is perhaps TRBD1 (6 bases). Germline CDR1 reads SGDLS; CDR2 reads YYNGEE. The V end was cut by 2 bases, the J end by 8 bases, with 16 bases between. CDR3 size: 14 residues. Written as DNA, the CDR3 is TGTGCCAGCAGCGTTGACGGGGGCCCCTTAGGCTACACCTTC. This translates into CASSVDGGPLGYTF.

This clonotype was observed a handful of times. The V and J genes are TRBV27 and TRBJ1-6; possible D gene TRBD1, 5 bases. The CDR3 spans 17 residues. Germline-derived CDR1 and CDR2 are MNHEY and SMNVEV (reference sequence). Between the trimmed V and J ends, which lost 3 bases and 7 bases, there was a span of 19 bases. CDR3 DNA: TGTGCCAGCAGTTTTGGGGTACGGGGACGGACCAATTCACCCCTCCACTTT. It codes for CASSFGVRGRTNSPLHF.

The J gene is TRBJ2-7, the V gene TRBV5-5; 10 nucleotides align to TRBD1. Germline V gene sequence: CDR1 SGHKS, CDR2 YYEKEE (reference sequence). The CDR3 contains 15 residues. V gave up 0 bases and J gave up 2 bases; unmatched junction bases: 2. The CDR3 region is CASSLGGQGAYEQYV. CDR3 nucleotide sequence: TGTGCCAGCAGCTTGGGTGGACAGGGGGCCTACGAGCAGTACGTC.